Below, one TCR beta chain is given with its context. The data originate from a study of technical replicates of blood from several donors. V lost 0 bases and J lost 1, with 11 bases in between. Germline loops: CDR1 SGHRS, CDR2 YFSETQ. The CDR3 contains 16 residues. Produced via immunoSEQ multiplex PCR; TCRdb's table is partial and in-frame only. The sample shows more than 75,000 clones, roughly 95% of them seen only once. Material: T cells isolated from PBMCs. The receptor was isolated from a human donor in good health. This rearrangement joins TRBV5-1 to TRBJ1-5; no reliable D call. The CDR3, as DNA: TGCGCCAGCAGCTTGGTGGCAAGTCACAGCAATCAGCCCCAGCATTTT. This sequence encodes CASSLVASHSNQPQHF.